These 22 T cell receptor beta chains share one sample of origin, sequenced in a study of blood T cell repertoires in COVID-19. The data were produced by immunoSEQ multiplex PCR, yet TCRdb's version contains in-frame clones alone and is incomplete. The sample holds a few hundred thousand clones, roughly 86% seen once. Sequencing was performed on peripheral blood. These receptors came from an older woman with COVID-19, enrolled during active disease.

The chain employs TRBV6-5 and TRBJ1-6, with 8 bases fitting TRBD1. The CDR3 consists of 15 residues. Germline values: CDR1 MNHEY, CDR2 SVGAGI. V dropped 6 bases and J dropped 5; count of bases not matched to a gene: 6. The CDR3 sequence: CASSRTGTDNSPLHF. The CDR3 DNA follows: TGTGCCAGCAGCCGGACAGGGACTGATAATTCACCCCTCCACTTT.

This chain uses TRBV11-3 with TRBJ2-7; possible D gene TRBD2, 5 bases. Trimming left V 5 bases short and J 0 bases short, with 8 bases between. Germline V gives CDR1 SGHNT, CDR2 YENEEA. The CDR3 length is 13 residues. CDR3 in amino acids: CASSPGSSYEQYF. CDR3 DNA sequence: TGTGCCAGCAGCCCGGGGAGCTCCTACGAGCAGTACTTC.

The chain is built from TRBV20-1 and TRBJ2-7; D is ambiguous. Germline assignment: CDR1 DFQATT and CDR2 SNEGSKA (reference sequence). Trimming shortened V by 6 bases and J by 4 bases, and 10 bases separated the two germline ends. This CDR3 has 11 residues. In DNA, the CDR3 is TGCAGTGCACGGGTCAGATACGAGCAGTACTTC. Translation gives CSARVRYEQYF.

The chain uses TRBV3-1 (or the pseudogene TRBV3-2) and TRBJ2-7; the D gene is possibly TRBD2 (6 bases). The CDR3 contains 14 residues. CDR1 LGHDT and CDR2 YNNKEL come from the germline V gene (reference sequence). V was cut by 4 bases and J by 4 bases, with 14 bases left in between. For the CDR3, the DNA is TGTGCCAGCAGCCGGTCGGGACTGTTTTACGAGCAGTACTTC. It is translated as CASSRSGLFYEQYF.

J is TRBJ1-2 and V is TRBV4-1, with D possibly matching TRBD1 (6 bases). V lost 1 base and J lost 2, with 8 bases in between. The CDR3 runs to 14 residues. Germline V gene sequence: CDR1 MGHRA, CDR2 YSYEKL. The CDR3 region has the DNA TGCGCCAGCAGCCAAGGTGGACAGAACTATGGCTACACCTTC. Its translation: CASSQGGQNYGYTF.

The genes are TRBV6-5 and TRBJ2-7; TRBD2 aligns across 9 bases. Germline loops: CDR1 MNHEY, CDR2 SVGAGI. This CDR3 has 14 residues. Trimming at V came to 7 bases and at J to 1 base, leaving 5 bases not matched to a gene. The CDR3 nucleotides are TGTGCCAGCAAAGATAGCGGGGGATCCTACGAGCAGTACTTC. Translated: CASKDSGGSYEQYF.

This chain joins TRBV29-1 and TRBJ2-5, with a possible D match to TRBD1 (5 bases). V lost 8 bases, J lost 2 bases, and 18 bases lay in between. The CDR3 runs to 14 residues. Germline assignment: CDR1 SQVTM and CDR2 ANQGSEA. CDR3 nucleotides: TGCAGCCATGTCGGAACAGGCATACAAGAGACCCAGTACTTC. Translation gives CSHVGTGIQETQYF.

Concerning this clone itself: Other nucleotide sequences from this sample produce the same CDR3. The chain links TRBV30 to TRBJ1-5; D possibly corresponds to TRBD1 (6 bases). Germline loops: CDR1 GTSNPN, CDR2 SVGIG (reference sequence). The CDR3 runs 13 residues. Trimming stripped 5 bases from V and 9 bases from J, with 17 bases between. CDR3 sequence reads: CAWRAGGGGPQHF. Written as DNA, the CDR3 is TGTGCCTGGCGCGCGGGGGGGGGCGGGCCCCAGCATTTT. The full variable domain, with the rest looked up from reference TRBV30 and TRBJ1-5, is SQTIHQWPATLVQPVGSPLSLECTVEGTSNPNLYWYRQAAGRGLQLLFYSVGIGQISSEVPQNLSASRPQDRQFILSSKKLLLSDSGFYLCAWRAGGGGPQHFGDGTRLSIL.

The count of this clone is one. The chain joins TRBV11-2 to TRBJ1-2; possibly TRBD1 for D (5 bases). The length of the CDR3 is 14 residues. The germline gives CDR1 SGHAT, CDR2 FQNNGV. Trimming removed 5 bases from V and 8 bases from J, with 18 bases in between. The CDR3 DNA is TGTGCCAGCAGCACCCTCGACAGCCTCTGGGGCTACACCTTC. Translating it yields CASSTLDSLWGYTF.

V gene TRBV24-1 combines with J gene TRBJ2-3; D might be TRBD1 (5 bases). CDR1 KGHDR and CDR2 SFDVKD come from the germline V gene. The CDR3 sequence is 13 residues long. Trimming pared 7 bases from V and 2 bases from J, leaving 9 bases between. This chain's CDR3 is CATRLGATDTQYF. The CDR3 coding sequence is TGTGCCACCAGGCTTGGGGCCACAGATACGCAGTATTTT.

This chain joins TRBV19 and TRBJ1-5, with 9 positions matching TRBD1. The trim removed 3 bases at V and 4 bases at J, leaving 7 bases unmatched. CDR1 LNHDA and CDR2 SQIVND come from the germline V gene (reference sequence). The CDR3 spans 16 residues. The CDR3 sequence is CASSILWGTGNQPQHF. Written as DNA, the CDR3 is TGTGCCAGTAGTATCCTTTGGGGGACAGGGAATCAGCCCCAGCATTTT.

V is TRBV12-5 and J is TRBJ2-1; D unresolved. V lost 1 base and J 0 bases, leaving 10 bases between the germline ends. This CDR3 is 16 amino acids long. Germline V gene lookup returns CDR1 LGHNT and CDR2 FRNRAP. CDR3 residues: CASGLGVVSSYNEQFF. In DNA, the CDR3 is TGTGCTAGTGGTTTGGGCGTCGTGTCCTCCTACAATGAGCAGTTCTTC.

The V call is TRBV3-1 (or the pseudogene TRBV3-2), the J call TRBJ2-7; 10 nucleotides line up with TRBD2. V lost 6 bases and J lost 3; bases outside the gene matches: 2. The CDR3 has 13 amino acids. Germline values: CDR1 LGHDT, CDR2 YNNKEL (reference sequence). The chain's CDR3 is CASRASGSYEQYF. For the CDR3, the DNA is TGTGCCAGCAGGGCTAGCGGGAGCTACGAGCAGTACTTC.

The CDR3 sequence: CASSLDSTYGYTF. The CDR3 bases are TGTGCCAGCAGCCTGGACAGCACCTATGGCTACACCTTC. The rearrangement links TRBV12-3 or TRBV12-4 to TRBJ1-2; weak D call: TRBD1 (6 bases). V dropped 6 bases and J dropped 4 bases, with 12 bases sitting between them. The CDR3 consists of 13 residues.

The count of this clone is one. This CDR3 reads CASSRMRNTEAFF. Here the CDR3 DNA reads TGCGCCAGCAGCCGAATGAGAAACACTGAAGCTTTCTTT. The chain joins TRBV5-1 to TRBJ1-1; D not certain. Looked up from germline, CDR1 is SGHRS and CDR2 is YFSETQ. The V end was cut by 4 bases, the J end by 2 bases, with 9 bases between. This CDR3 comprises 13 residues.

The chain is built from TRBV19 and TRBJ2-1; 11 bases agree with TRBD2. The germline gives CDR1 LNHDA, CDR2 SQIVND (reference sequence). The CDR3 runs 21 residues. J gave up 4 bases and V 4 bases, and 21 bases lay outside the gene matches. CDR3 region: CASSRINLAGGPNRGYNEQFF. In DNA, the CDR3 is TGTGCCAGTAGTAGGATTAATCTAGCGGGAGGTCCTAATAGGGGGTACAATGAGCAGTTCTTC. The complete variable domain, with remaining parts taken from reference TRBV19 and TRBJ2-1, reads DGGITQSPKYLFRKEGQNVTLSCEQNLNHDAMYWYRQDPGQGLRLIYYSQIVNDFQKGDIAEGYSVSREKKESFPLTVTSAQKNPTAFYLCASSRINLAGGPNRGYNEQFFGPGTRLTVL.

The table lists this clone with a count of one. The genes are TRBV5-1 and TRBJ2-7; D may be TRBD2 (5 bases). V lost 5 bases to trimming and J lost 4 bases, with 10 bases between them. The germline V gene encodes CDR1 SGHRS and CDR2 YFSETQ. The CDR3 covers 12 residues. The CDR3: CASRDGIYEQYF. CDR3 nucleotides: TGCGCCAGCAGAGACGGGATATACGAGCAGTACTTC.

As for this clone: It is unclear where the CDR3 begins or ends on the DNA, so no DNA is shown, and the CDR3 is as TCRdb lists it. This chain links TRBV19 with TRBJ2-3; the DNA was not compared with TRBD2, the D call given in the table. The CDR3 comprises 15 residues, both ends counted. In germline, CDR1 is LNHDA, CDR2 SQIVND (reference sequence). The CDR3 reads CASSSGGRAEDTQYF.

In this sample, this clone turned up once. The chain recombines TRBV2 with TRBJ2-3; 8 nucleotides align to TRBD1. This CDR3 spans 14 amino acids. Unmatched junction bases numbered 6, after V lost 6 bases and J lost 4 bases. Germline V gene data show CDR1 as SNHLY and CDR2 as FYNNEI. The CDR3 reads CASRAGGLSDTQYF. CDR3 sequence (DNA): TGTGCCAGCAGGGCAGGGGGCTTGTCAGATACGCAGTATTTT.

In this sample, this clone turned up once. The V and J genes are TRBV11-2 and TRBJ2-1; 8 bases align to TRBD2. CDR1 is SGHAT and CDR2 is FQNNGV in the germline V gene. The CDR3 runs 14 residues. J gave up 11 bases and V 5 bases, and 11 bases lay outside the gene matches. The CDR3 protein is CASSDGRGGMKQFF. The CDR3 bases are TGTGCCAGCAGCGACGGCCGGGGGGGGATGAAGCAGTTCTTC.

This clone was counted once. The chain has TRBV18 and TRBJ2-1; weak D call: TRBD1 (6 bases). V was pared by 3 bases and J by 10 bases, with 13 bases between. There are 13 residues in the CDR3. Germline values: CDR1 KGHSH, CDR2 LQKENI. The CDR3 here is CASSPNWGREQFF. The CDR3 DNA reads as TGTGCCAGCTCACCCAACTGGGGGCGAGAGCAGTTCTTC.

The CDR3 sequence: CASSAELAGVNNEQFF. CDR3 in DNA: TGTGCCAGCAGCGCAGAGCTAGCGGGGGTCAACAATGAGCAGTTCTTC. The chain has TRBV9 and TRBJ2-1, with 10 bases fitting TRBD2. The CDR3 is 16 amino acids. The germline CDR1 and CDR2 sequences are SGDLS and YYNGEE. With 3 bases clipped from V and 5 bases from J, the junction kept 8 bases outside the gene matches.